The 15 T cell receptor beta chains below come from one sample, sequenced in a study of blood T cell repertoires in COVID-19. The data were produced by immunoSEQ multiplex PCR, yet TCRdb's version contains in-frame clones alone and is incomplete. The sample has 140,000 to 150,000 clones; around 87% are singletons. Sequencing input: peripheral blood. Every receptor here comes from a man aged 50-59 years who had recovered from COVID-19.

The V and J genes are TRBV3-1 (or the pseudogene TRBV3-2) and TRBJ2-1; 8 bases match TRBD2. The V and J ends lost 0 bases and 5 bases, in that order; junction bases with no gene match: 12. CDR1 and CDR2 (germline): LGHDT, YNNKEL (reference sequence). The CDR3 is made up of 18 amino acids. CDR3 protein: CASSQEAGAPQKDNEQFF. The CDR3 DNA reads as TGTGCCAGCAGCCAAGAAGCGGGGGCCCCACAGAAAGACAATGAGCAGTTCTTC.

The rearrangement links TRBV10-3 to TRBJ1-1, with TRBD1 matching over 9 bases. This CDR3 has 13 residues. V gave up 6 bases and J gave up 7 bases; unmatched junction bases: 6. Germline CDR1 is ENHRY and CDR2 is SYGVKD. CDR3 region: CAIRGDREDEAFF. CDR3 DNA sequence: TGTGCCATCAGGGGGGACAGGGAGGATGAAGCTTTCTTT.

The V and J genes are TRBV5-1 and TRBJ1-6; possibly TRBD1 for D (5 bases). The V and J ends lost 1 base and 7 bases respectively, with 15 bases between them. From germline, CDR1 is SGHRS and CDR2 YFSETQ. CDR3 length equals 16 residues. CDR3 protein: CASSLSGFGRNSPLHF. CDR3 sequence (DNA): TGCGCCAGCAGCTTGTCAGGGTTTGGCAGGAATTCACCCCTCCACTTT.

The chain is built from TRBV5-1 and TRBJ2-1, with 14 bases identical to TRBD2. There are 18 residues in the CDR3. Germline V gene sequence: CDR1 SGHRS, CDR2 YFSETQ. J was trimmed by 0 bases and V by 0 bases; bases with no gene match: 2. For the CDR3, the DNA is TGCGCCAGCAGCTTGGGGACTAGCGGGGGGAGCTCCTACAATGAGCAGTTCTTC. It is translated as CASSLGTSGGSSYNEQFF.

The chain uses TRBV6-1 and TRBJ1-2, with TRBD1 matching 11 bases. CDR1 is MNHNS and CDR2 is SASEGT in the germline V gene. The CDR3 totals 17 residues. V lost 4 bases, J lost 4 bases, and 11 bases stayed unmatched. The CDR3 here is CASSVPDRGRISYGYTF. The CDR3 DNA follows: TGTGCCAGCAGTGTCCCGGACAGGGGGCGCATATCCTATGGCTACACCTTC.

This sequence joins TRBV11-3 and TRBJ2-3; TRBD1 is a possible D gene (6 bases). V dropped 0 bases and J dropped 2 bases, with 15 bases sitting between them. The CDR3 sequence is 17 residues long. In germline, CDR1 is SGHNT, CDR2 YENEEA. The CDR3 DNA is TGTGCCAGCAGCTTAGAGGGGACAAAAGGGATCACAGATACGCAGTATTTT. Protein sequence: CASSLEGTKGITDTQYF.

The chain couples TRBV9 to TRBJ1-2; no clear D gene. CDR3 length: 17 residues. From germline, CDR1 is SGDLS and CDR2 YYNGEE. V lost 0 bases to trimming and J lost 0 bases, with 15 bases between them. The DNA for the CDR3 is TGTGCCAGCAGCGTAGGCATGGAAACAGTAGCTAACTATGGCTACACCTTC. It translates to CASSVGMETVANYGYTF.

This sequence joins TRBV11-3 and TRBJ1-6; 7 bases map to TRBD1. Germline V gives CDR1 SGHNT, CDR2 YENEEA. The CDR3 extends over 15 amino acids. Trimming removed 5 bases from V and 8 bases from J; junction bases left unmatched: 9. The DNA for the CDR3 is TGTGCCAGCAGCCCCAGACAGGGATCGGATTCACCCCTCCACTTT. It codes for CASSPRQGSDSPLHF.

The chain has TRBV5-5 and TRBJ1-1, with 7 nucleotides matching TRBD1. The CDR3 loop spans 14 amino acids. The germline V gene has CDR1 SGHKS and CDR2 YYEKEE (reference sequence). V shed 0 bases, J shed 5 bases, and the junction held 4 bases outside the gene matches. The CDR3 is CASSLVEGATEAFF. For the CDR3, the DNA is TGTGCCAGCAGCTTGGTTGAGGGGGCTACTGAAGCTTTCTTT.

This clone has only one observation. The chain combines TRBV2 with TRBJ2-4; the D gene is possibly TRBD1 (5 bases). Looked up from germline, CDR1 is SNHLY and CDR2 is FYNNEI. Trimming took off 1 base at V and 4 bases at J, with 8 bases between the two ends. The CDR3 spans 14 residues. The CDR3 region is CASSEVGEKNIQYF. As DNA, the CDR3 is TGTGCCAGCAGTGAAGTAGGGGAAAAAAACATTCAGTACTTC.

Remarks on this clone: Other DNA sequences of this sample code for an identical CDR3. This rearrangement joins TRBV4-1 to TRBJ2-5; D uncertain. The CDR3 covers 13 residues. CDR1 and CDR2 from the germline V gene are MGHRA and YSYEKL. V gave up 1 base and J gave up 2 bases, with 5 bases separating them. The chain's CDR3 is CASSQAVQETQYF. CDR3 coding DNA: TGCGCCAGCAGCCAAGCCGTGCAAGAGACCCAGTACTTC.

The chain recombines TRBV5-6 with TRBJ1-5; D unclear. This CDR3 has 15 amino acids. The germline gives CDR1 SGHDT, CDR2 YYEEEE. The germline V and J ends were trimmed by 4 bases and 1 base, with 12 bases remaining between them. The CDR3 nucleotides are TGTGCCAGCAGCCGCGTAACAGACAGCAATCAGCCCCAGCATTTT. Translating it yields CASSRVTDSNQPQHF.

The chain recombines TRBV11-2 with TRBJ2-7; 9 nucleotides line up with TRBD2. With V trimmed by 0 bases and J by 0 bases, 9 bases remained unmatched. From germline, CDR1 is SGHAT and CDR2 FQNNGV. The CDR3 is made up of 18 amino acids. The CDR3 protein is CASSLDQGLAGISYEQYF. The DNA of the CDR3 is TGTGCCAGCAGCTTAGATCAAGGGCTAGCGGGGATCTCCTACGAGCAGTACTTC.

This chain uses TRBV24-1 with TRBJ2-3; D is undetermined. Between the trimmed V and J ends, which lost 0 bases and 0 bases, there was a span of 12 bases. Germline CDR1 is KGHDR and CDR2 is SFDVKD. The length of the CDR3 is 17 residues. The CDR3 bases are TGTGCCACCAGTGATTTGGATGGGCAGTTTAGCACAGATACGCAGTATTTT. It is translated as CATSDLDGQFSTDTQYF.

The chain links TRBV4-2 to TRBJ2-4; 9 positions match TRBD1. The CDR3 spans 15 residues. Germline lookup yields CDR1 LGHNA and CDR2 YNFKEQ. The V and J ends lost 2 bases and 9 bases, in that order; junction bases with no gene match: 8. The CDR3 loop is CASSQSGTGRGIQYF. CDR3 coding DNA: TGTGCCAGCAGCCAATCCGGGACAGGGAGGGGCATTCAGTACTTC.